Below are 12 T cell receptor beta chains sequenced from a single sample in a study of T cell responses to AZD1222 COVID-19 vaccine. Sequenced by immunoSEQ multiplex PCR; TCRdb stores in-frame clones only, minus some. The sample consists of around 250,000 clones, 85% to 95% of them appearing once. The material was peripheral blood, obtained on day 0 of AZD1222 vaccination. The source of these receptors is an adult in good health.

This clone appeared once. The rearrangement joins TRBV19 to TRBJ1-3, with D unresolved. Trimming took 7 bases from V and 2 from J, leaving 9 bases between them. CDR1 is LNHDA and CDR2 is SQIVND in the germline V gene (reference sequence). The CDR3 has 13 residues. This chain's CDR3 is CASTYRAGNTIYF. The CDR3 bases are TGTGCCAGTACGTACCGGGCTGGAAACACCATATATTTT. Full variable domain (missing parts from reference TRBV19 and TRBJ1-3): DGGITQSPKYLFRKEGQNVTLSCEQNLNHDAMYWYRQDPGQGLRLIYYSQIVNDFQKGDIAEGYSVSREKKESFPLTVTSAQKNPTAFYLCASTYRAGNTIYFGEGSWLTVV.

This chain links TRBV5-1 with TRBJ1-2, with a tentative D call TRBD1 (5 bases). The CDR3 runs to 11 residues. Looked up from germline, CDR1 is SGHRS and CDR2 is YFSETQ. Trimming removed 5 bases at V and 8 bases at J, with 10 bases between. Here the CDR3 reads CASRGGYGYTF. CDR3 nucleotides: TGCGCCAGCAGGGGGGGTTACGGCTACACCTTC. The full variable domain, its missing parts supplied by reference TRBV5-1 and TRBJ1-2, is KAGVTQTPRYLIKTRGQQVTLSCSPISGHRSVSWYQQTPGQGLQFLFEYFSETQRNKGNFPGRFSGRQFSNSRSEMNVSTLELGDSALYLCASRGGYGYTFGSGTRLTVV.

This clone was observed a few times. The chain is built from TRBV7-6 and TRBJ2-7, with 11 bases identical to TRBD2. V dropped 0 bases and J dropped 2; count of bases not matched to a gene: 0. Germline V gene data show CDR1 as SGHVS and CDR2 as FNYEAQ. The CDR3 has 15 residues. The DNA of the CDR3 is TGTGCCAGCAGCTTAGCTAGCGGGGGGGCCTACGAGCAGTACTTC. This encodes CASSLASGGAYEQYF. The full variable domain, completed using reference TRBV7-6 and TRBJ2-7, is GAGVSQSPRYKVTKRGQDVALRCDPISGHVSLYWYRQALGQGPEFLTYFNYEAQQDKSGLPNDRFSAERPEGSISTLTIQRTEQRDSAMYRCASSLASGGAYEQYFGPGTRLTVT.

The CDR3 spells CASSPNAGGAYEQYF. The CDR3 DNA sequence: TGTGCCAGCAGCCCAAACGCAGGGGGCGCGTACGAGCAGTACTTC. The V call is TRBV7-6, the J call TRBJ2-7, with TRBD1 matching 8 bases. The V segment lost 5 bases and the J segment 4 bases; nucleotides outside the gene matches: 10. Per the germline V gene, CDR1 is SGHVS and CDR2 is FNYEAQ. The CDR3 loop spans 15 amino acids.

V and J are TRBV23-1 and TRBJ2-3, with no clear D. TRBV23-1 is known as an ORF, though its function is uncertain. V was shortened by 0 bases and J by 1 base, with 8 bases between the two germline ends. The length of the CDR3 is 15 residues. The CDR3 region is CASSQSNGCTDTQYF. In nucleotides, the CDR3 is TGCGCCAGCAGTCAATCTAATGGTTGCACAGATACGCAGTATTTT.

A note on this clone: The sample carries other DNA sequences with the same CDR3. V is TRBV28 and J is TRBJ1-2, with D possibly matching TRBD1 (6 bases). The CDR3 has 13 residues. The germline gives CDR1 MDHEN, CDR2 SYDVKM. The V gene lost 2 bases and the J gene lost 4 bases, with 8 bases spanning the gap. CDR3 coding DNA: TGTGCCAGCAGTTTAGGGGGCTCCTATGGCTACACCTTC. Translation: CASSLGGSYGYTF.

This clone was recorded a few times. The DNA for the CDR3 is TGTGCCAGCAGCCAAGATTCCACAGGGAGGAGCAGTGGCTACACCTTC. It yields the protein CASSQDSTGRSSGYTF. The chain is built from TRBV3-1 (or the pseudogene TRBV3-2) and TRBJ1-2; a possible D gene is TRBD1 (6 bases). This CDR3 has 16 amino acids. Trimming removed 0 bases from V and 7 bases from J, with 18 bases in between. Germline-derived CDR1 and CDR2 are LGHDT and YNNKEL (reference sequence).

The chain uses TRBV28 and TRBJ1-2, with D unclear. CDR3 size: 14 residues. Deletions cut 3 bases from V and 5 bases from J, with 13 bases between. Germline assignment: CDR1 MDHEN and CDR2 SYDVKM. CDR3 region: CASSFSVTAYGYTF. CDR3 bases: TGTGCCAGCAGTTTTAGTGTCACAGCTTATGGCTACACCTTC.

The rearrangement joins TRBV9 to TRBJ2-3; 9 nucleotides match TRBD2. Germline-derived CDR1 and CDR2 are SGDLS and YYNGEE. CDR3 length equals 17 residues. J was trimmed by 1 base and V by 4 bases; bases with no gene match: 10. The CDR3 loop is CASSRRRGGIGTDTQYF. CDR3 in DNA: TGTGCCAGCAGCCGGAGGCGGGGGGGAATCGGCACAGATACGCAGTATTTT.

The chain is built from TRBV6-5 and TRBJ1-2; 10 bases agree with TRBD1. Germline CDR1 and CDR2: MNHEY and SVGAGI. This CDR3 comprises 13 residues. The J segment lost 8 bases and the V segment lost 6 bases, leaving 6 bases of the junction unmatched. The CDR3 loop reads CASRSTGGAGYTF. The CDR3 nucleotides are TGTGCCAGCAGGTCGACAGGGGGCGCCGGCTACACCTTC.

The gene calls are TRBV7-2 and TRBJ2-1, with D perhaps TRBD2 (6 bases). The ends were cut back, 1 base at V and 0 bases at J, with 10 bases in the middle. The CDR3 runs to 16 residues. CDR1 SGHTA and CDR2 FQGNSA come from the germline V gene. CDR3 in amino acids: CASSLGGAPSYNEQFF. The CDR3 region has the DNA TGTGCCAGCAGCTTAGGCGGGGCTCCCTCCTACAATGAGCAGTTCTTC.

V and J are TRBV4-3 and TRBJ2-7, with TRBD1 as a possible D gene (7 bases). Trimming took 4 bases from V and 1 from J, leaving 17 bases between them. Germline V lookup: CDR1 LGHNA, CDR2 YSLEER. The CDR3 runs 16 residues. DNA for the CDR3: TGCGCCAGCAGCCGAGTCAGGGGGGAGAGGTCCTACGAGCAGTACTTC. Translating it yields CASSRVRGERSYEQYF.